The clone carrying this T cell receptor beta chain was seen only a few times. No antigen is known for it. The investigators amplified TCR beta CDR3 regions from RNA transcripts. The HTBI primer set drove a first-round RT-PCR of the TCR CDR3. One entry per CDR3 protein, called by TCRdb with MiXCR from the multiplex PCR reads. Here the sample spans a few hundred thousand distinct CDR3 sequences, 20% to 30% being singletons. Trimming removed 5 bases from V and 9 bases from J, with 8 bases in between. There are 12 residues in the CDR3. Graves' hyperthyroidism was deemed stable absent ophthalmopathy progression within 18 months. The sample originates from a study of T cells in Graves' hyperthyroidism and ophthalmopathy. Findings and limits, study-wide: In the analysis, a 13 V-J model separated ophthalmopathy from stable hyperthyroidism. Among clonotypes expanded in thyroid above 0.001, most were also found in blood.

Sequencing input: blood. The V call is TRBV12-3 or TRBV12-4, the J call TRBJ1-6; D unclear. The receptor was derived from a man aged 45-65 years with Graves' hyperthyroidism. In nucleotides, the CDR3 is TGTGCCAGCAGTGTCGAGCCTTCACCCCTCCACTTT. It is translated as CASSVEPSPLHF.